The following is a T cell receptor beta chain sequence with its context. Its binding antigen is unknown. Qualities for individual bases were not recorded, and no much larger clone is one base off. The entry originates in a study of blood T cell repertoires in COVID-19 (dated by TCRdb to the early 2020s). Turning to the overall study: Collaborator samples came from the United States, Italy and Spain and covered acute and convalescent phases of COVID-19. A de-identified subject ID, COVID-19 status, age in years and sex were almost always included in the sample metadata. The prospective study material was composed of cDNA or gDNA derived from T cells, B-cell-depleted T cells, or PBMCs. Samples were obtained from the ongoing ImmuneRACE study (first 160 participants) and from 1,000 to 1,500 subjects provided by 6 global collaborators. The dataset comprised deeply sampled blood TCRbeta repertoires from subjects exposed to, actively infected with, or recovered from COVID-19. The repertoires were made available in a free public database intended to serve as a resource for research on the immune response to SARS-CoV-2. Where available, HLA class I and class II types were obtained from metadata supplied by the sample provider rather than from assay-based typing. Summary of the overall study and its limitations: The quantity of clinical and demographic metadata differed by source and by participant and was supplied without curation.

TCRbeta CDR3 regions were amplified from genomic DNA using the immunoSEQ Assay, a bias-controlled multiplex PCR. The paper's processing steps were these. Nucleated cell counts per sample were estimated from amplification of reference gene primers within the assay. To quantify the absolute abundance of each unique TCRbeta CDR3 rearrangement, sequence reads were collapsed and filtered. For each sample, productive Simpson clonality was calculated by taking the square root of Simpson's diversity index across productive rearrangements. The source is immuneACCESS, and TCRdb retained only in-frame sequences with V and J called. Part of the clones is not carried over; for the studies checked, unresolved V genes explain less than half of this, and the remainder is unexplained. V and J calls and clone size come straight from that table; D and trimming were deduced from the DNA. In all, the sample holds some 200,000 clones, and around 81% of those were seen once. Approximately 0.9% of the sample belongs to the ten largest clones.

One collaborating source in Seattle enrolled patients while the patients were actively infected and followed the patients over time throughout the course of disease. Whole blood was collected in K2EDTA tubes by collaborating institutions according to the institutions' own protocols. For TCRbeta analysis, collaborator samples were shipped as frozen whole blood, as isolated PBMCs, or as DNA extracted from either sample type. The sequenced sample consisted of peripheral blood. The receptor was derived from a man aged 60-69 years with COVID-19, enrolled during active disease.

The nucleotide sequence is TGTGCCAGCAGCCTACAGGGGTGGGGTGAAGCTTTCTTT. This is translated as CASSLQGWGEAFF. Recombination joined TRBV28 with TRBJ1-1; TRBD1 agrees with 7 junctional bases. CDR1 MDHEN and CDR2 SYDVKM are derived from the germline V gene. The CDR3 measures 13 amino acids from cysteine to phenylalanine. The read is trimmed to its CDR3 DNA, 39 bases read in frame from base 1. Relative to germline, V is missing 6 bases and J is missing 7 bases, with 8 bases of the junction outside any gene match.